Shown below are 7 T cell receptor beta chains from a single sample sequenced in a study of technical replicates of blood from several donors. The repertoire was sequenced with immunoSEQ multiplex PCR; TCRdb's copy has only in-frame clones and lacks some. Counted here are some 70,000 clones, roughly 92% occurring once; the ten biggest clones make up roughly 5%. Sequenced: PBMCs. Receptors originate from a human donor in good health. Some clones in this sample may be carry-over from other donors' samples.

The chain carries TRBV19 and TRBJ2-6, with TRBD1 matching 7 bases. Germline CDR1 reads LNHDA; CDR2 reads SQIVND (reference sequence). The V and J ends lost 5 bases and 3 bases, in that order; junction bases with no gene match: 10. This CDR3 has 17 residues. The CDR3 DNA follows: TGTGCCAGTAGTGCGACAGGGAAGGTGCTTGGGGCCAACGTCCTGACTTTC. Protein product: CASSATGKVLGANVLTF.

The chain employs TRBV7-9 and TRBJ1-2; TRBD1 might be the D (5 bases). The CDR3 length is 12 residues. V was clipped by 5 bases and J by 6 bases, with 10 bases between them. Germline V gives CDR1 SEHNR, CDR2 FQNEAQ (reference sequence). CDR3 nucleotide sequence: TGTGCCAGCAGCCTACAGGCGGATGGCTACACCTTC. This codes for CASSLQADGYTF.

The CDR3 DNA sequence: TGTGCCACCAGCAGAGAGGGGCAGTATCAGCCCCAGCATTTT. Its protein product is CATSREGQYQPQHF. The chain employs TRBV15 and TRBJ1-5; D possibly corresponds to TRBD1 (5 bases). The length of the CDR3 is 14 residues. Trimming left V 0 bases short and J 5 bases short, with 8 bases between. Looked up from germline, CDR1 is LNHNV and CDR2 is YYDKDF (reference sequence).

The J gene is TRBJ1-2, the V gene TRBV14, with 8 bases that match TRBD1. Germline trimming cut 0 bases from V and 4 bases from J; bases unmatched to any gene: 7. This CDR3 is 16 amino acids long. Germline CDR1 and CDR2: SGHDN and FVKESK. The CDR3 loop is CASSQEGRGLRYGYTF. DNA of the CDR3: TGTGCCAGCAGCCAAGAGGGCAGGGGGCTGCGCTATGGCTACACCTTC.

This clone showed up just once. The V and J genes are TRBV30 and TRBJ2-5; 9 bases align to TRBD1. Germline V gene sequence: CDR1 GTSNPN, CDR2 SVGIG (reference sequence). Losses at the gene ends were 2 bases for V and 5 bases for J; bases not matched to a gene: 9. This CDR3 has 15 residues. The CDR3 sequence: CAWSLTGGVTETQYF. As DNA, the CDR3 is TGTGCCTGGAGTTTGACAGGGGGAGTAACGGAGACCCAGTACTTC.

The chain combines TRBV19 with TRBJ2-1; possibly TRBD1 for D (5 bases). Germline V gene lookup returns CDR1 LNHDA and CDR2 SQIVND (reference sequence). CDR3 length equals 15 residues. Trimming removed 6 bases at V and 8 bases at J, with 20 bases between. In nucleotides, the CDR3 is TGTGCCAGTAGCGTCACAGGATTCTATTCGGATGAGCAGTTCTTC. Its protein is CASSVTGFYSDEQFF.

The V call is TRBV6-1, the J call TRBJ2-1, with TRBD2 matching 7 bases. The CDR3 consists of 17 residues. Germline V gene lookup returns CDR1 MNHNS and CDR2 SASEGT. The junction had 20 bases not matched to a gene; V was cut back by 0 bases and J by 15 bases. The CDR3: CASSEAYRAGPTSEWFF. CDR3 DNA sequence: TGTGCCAGCAGTGAAGCTTATCGAGCGGGACCTACAAGTGAGTGGTTCTTC.